Listed below are T cell receptor beta chains from one sample, sequenced in a study of T-cell memory formation after mild COVID-19. TCRdb reanalysed the 5' RACE reads using MiXCR and keeps one entry per CDR3 protein. The sample carries tens of thousands of distinct CDR3 sequences, 16% recorded once. Input material: PBMCs or a T cell subset sorted from them (not recorded which). All receptors come from an adult woman who had mild COVID-19 (a few samples of this study predate the infection). Cell type and time point are not known. The CDR3 runs from the conserved cysteine through the conserved F or W. The D gene is left open where the match is weak.

15	TRBD2	TRBV29-1	CSVEGTSGAYNEQFF
14	-	TRBV5-1	CASSLDRPEWAQYF
15	-	TRBV6-6	CASSNTVTSQETQYF
14	-	TRBV7-9	CASSGLTSSYEQYF
17	-	TRBV5-1	CASSLESGESVYNEQFF
15	-	TRBV4-3	CASSQEREPPYEQYF
19	TRBD2	TRBV4-2	CASSQLISGGTTSAYEQYF
14	-	TRBV24-1	CATSVEGETYEQYF
15	TRBD2	TRBV12-3/TRBV12-4	CASRLGTSGGYEQYF
15	TRBD2	TRBV7-6	CASSLLAGRTDTQYF
18	TRBD2	TRBV7-8	CASSFFPGTSGTYNEQFF
17	-	TRBV21-1	CASSKESGGTSTDTQYF
14	-	TRBV11-3	CASSPRGQGNEQFF
18	-	TRBV4-3	CASSQDLTAVLNTGELFF
15	TRBD2	TRBV7-9	CASSFPGGVYNEQFF
15	-	TRBV12-3/TRBV12-4	CASSLGDPPLYGYTF
15	-	TRBV4-2	CASSQEVMSYNEQFF
17	TRBD1	TRBV5-1	CASSMGQGNRPNTEAFF
15	-	TRBV4-1	CASSQGTPHSYEQYF
17	-	TRBV3-1	CASSQDSVTRFTDTQYF
13	-	TRBV6-6	CASSYSNYYEQYF
14	TRBD1	TRBV7-9	CASRAGQGRNEQFF
14	-	TRBV7-6	CASSLEGFFNEQFF
16	TRBD1	TRBV20-1	CSARDPRQGDTGELFF
14	TRBD2	TRBV7-8	CASSNSGGLNEQFF
13	-	TRBV5-1	CASNYGTDYGYTF
16	-	TRBV7-8	CASSMFHSGTYNEQFF
15	TRBD1	TRBV24-1	CATSADRGGSYEQYF
13	-	TRBV29-1	CSVDPRPNTEAFF
15	-	TRBV4-1	CASSQEGSNTGELFF
16	TRBD2	TRBV7-9	CASSRGLAGVSETQYF
13	TRBD2	TRBV6-2/TRBV6-3	CASSLLAHNEQFF
15	-	TRBV7-6	CASSLEAGDRQTQYF
16	-	TRBV4-2	CASSQVDGQTPYEQYF
15	-	TRBV6-5	CASSLIGTAGETQYF
17	-	TRBV24-1	CATSDSGGTSGANVLTF
13	-	TRBV11-2	CASSLGYTGELFF
15	TRBD2	TRBV5-1	CASSLGTSGRNEQFF
14	-	TRBV4-1	CASSQGGVSNEQFF
15	TRBD1	TRBV7-9	CASSFSPTGSYEQYF
15	-	TRBV19	CASSVQGGWSDTQYF
13	TRBD2	TRBV28	CAISSAGADTQYF
14	TRBD1	TRBV7-9	CASSHSGTGFEQYF
16	-	TRBV6-5	CASSYGGLGLNTEAFF
13	TRBD1	TRBV7-2	CAMYRGPYNEQFF